This T cell receptor beta chain was observed in a study of CD4 T cells in relation to SARS-CoV-2 and coronaviruses. Unexposed donor CD4+ T cells date from about 2011-2019, before the COVID-19 pandemic. Measured with immunoSEQ multiplex PCR; TCRdb has only the in-frame clones, and not every one. The data hold around 65,000 clones, with 85% to 90% observed a single time. V lost 0 bases and J 3 bases, leaving 6 bases between the germline ends. The CDR3 contains 13 residues. Germline CDR1 reads SEHNR; CDR2 reads FQNEAQ (reference sequence). The sequence was collected from a human donor in good health. The sequencing sample was made of memory CD4+ T cells from PBMCs. The chain combines TRBV7-9 with TRBJ2-7; D remains ambiguous. The CDR3 bases are TGTGCCAGCAGCTTAGCTAGATACTACGAGCAGTACTTC. Translating it yields CASSLARYYEQYF.